What follows are 29 T cell receptor beta chains derived from one specimen sequenced in a study of Ad26.COV2.S vaccination and SARS-CoV-2 variants. Treatment denoted: over 15 received Ad26.COV2.S at low or high dose, single or two shots; 5 received placebo; per-sample allocation not given. Vaccine and placebo recipients were sampled on day 63 after the first injection. Measured with immunoSEQ multiplex PCR; TCRdb has only the in-frame clones, and not every one. Among some 290,000 clones listed, 85% were seen once. Material: peripheral blood, obtained in a trial of Ad26.COV2.S vaccine versus placebo. Receptor source: a person between 18 and 65 years old who received the Ad26.COV2.S COVID-19 vaccine or a placebo.

This chain links TRBV6-5 with TRBJ1-2; D not resolved. Trimming took off 5 bases at V and 4 bases at J, with 11 bases between the two ends. This CDR3 spans 13 amino acids. Per germline, CDR1 MNHEY and CDR2 SVGAGI. The DNA of the CDR3 is TGTGCCAGCAGTCGGACGCCAAGCTATGGCTACACCTTC. Its translation is CASSRTPSYGYTF.

V usage is TRBV6-5 and J usage is TRBJ1-5; TRBD1 might be the D (5 bases). CDR3 size: 15 residues. Germline-derived CDR1 and CDR2 are MNHEY and SVGAGI. V was trimmed by 0 bases and J by 2 bases, leaving 8 bases between them. CDR3 in DNA: TGTGCCAGCAGTTACTCGTTCAGGGGCAATCAGCCCCAGCATTTT. This codes for CASSYSFRGNQPQHF.

This rearrangement joins TRBV7-8 to TRBJ2-1; D is possibly TRBD1 or TRBD2 (5 bases each). Trimming took off 4 bases at V and 2 bases at J, with 21 bases between the two ends. The CDR3 loop spans 18 amino acids. Germline CDR1 reads SGHVS; CDR2 reads FQNEAQ. CDR3 nucleotides: TGTGCCAGCAGCTCCCCAATAACCGGACGGGGCCCCTACAATGAGCAGTTCTTC. It encodes CASSSPITGRGPYNEQFF.

The CDR3 spells CASSSLRSGNTIYF. As DNA, the CDR3 is TGTGCCAGCAGCTCCCTCCGATCTGGAAACACCATATATTTT. The rearrangement links TRBV13 to TRBJ1-3, with D unresolved. In germline, CDR1 is PRHDT, CDR2 FYEKMQ (reference sequence). This CDR3 has 14 amino acids. Trimming took off 4 bases at V and 1 base at J, with 8 bases between the two ends.

The rearrangement uses TRBV7-9 and TRBJ2-1, with no clear D. This CDR3 region has 15 residues. Germline CDR1 SEHNR, CDR2 FQNEAQ (reference sequence). V was shortened by 5 bases and J by 2 bases, with 13 bases between the two germline ends. CDR3 coding DNA: TGTGCCAGCAGCCCCTCCAGGCTGGCCTACAATGAGCAGTTCTTC. Protein sequence: CASSPSRLAYNEQFF. Complete variable domain (other parts from reference TRBV7-9 and TRBJ2-1): DTGVSQNPRHKITKRGQNVTFRCDPISEHNRLYWYRQTLGQGPEFLTYFQNEAQLEKSRLLSDRFSAERPKGSFSTLEIQRTEQGDSAMYLCASSPSRLAYNEQFFGPGTRLTVL.

V is TRBV12-3 or TRBV12-4 and J is TRBJ2-3; D ambiguous. Trimming cost V 6 bases and J 1 base, with 8 bases left between them. The CDR3 extends over 13 amino acids. CDR3 protein: CASSRAGTDTQYF. In DNA form, the CDR3 reads TGTGCCAGCAGCCGGGCGGGCACAGATACGCAGTATTTT.

The genes are TRBV4-1 and TRBJ2-7; perhaps TRBD1 as D (5 bases). Trimming left V 3 bases short and J 4 bases short, with 16 bases between. The CDR3 is 15 amino acids. Looked up from germline, CDR1 is MGHRA and CDR2 is YSYEKL. The CDR3 DNA reads as TGCGCCAGCAGCCAGGGTTCGACAGCAACTTACGAGCAGTACTTC. Its translation: CASSQGSTATYEQYF.

The rearrangement links TRBV24-1 to TRBJ2-3, with D perhaps TRBD1 or TRBD2 (5 bases each). Per germline, CDR1 KGHDR and CDR2 SFDVKD. The CDR3 spans 16 residues. Between the trimmed V and J ends, which lost 0 bases and 3 bases, there was a span of 12 bases. The CDR3 loop is CATSDLGGRNTDTQYF. Here the CDR3 DNA reads TGTGCCACCAGTGATTTGGGGGGTAGGAATACAGATACGCAGTATTTT.

V is TRBV4-1 and J is TRBJ1-2; 10 bases line up with TRBD1. Germline V CDR1 and CDR2: MGHRA, YSYEKL. With V trimmed by 3 bases and J by 6 bases, 7 bases remained unmatched. There are 15 residues in the CDR3. The CDR3 loop is CASSQVGQGIDGYTF. As DNA, the CDR3 is TGCGCCAGCAGCCAGGTGGGACAGGGGATTGATGGCTACACCTTC.

The chain has TRBV5-1 and TRBJ1-3; D perhaps matches TRBD1 (6 bases). The CDR3 consists of 16 residues. V shed 4 bases and J shed 1 base, with 15 bases lying between them. Germline V gene data show CDR1 as SGHRS and CDR2 as YFSETQ. The DNA for the CDR3 is TGCGCCAGCAGCCCCGGCGGGGGCTTGTCTGGAAACACCATATATTTT. It codes for CASSPGGGLSGNTIYF.

This chain joins TRBV2 and TRBJ2-5; the match to TRBD2 covers 9 bases. This CDR3 has 15 amino acids. CDR1 and CDR2 from the germline V gene are SNHLY and FYNNEI. The ends lost 7 bases at V and 5 bases at J; junction bases unmatched: 11. The CDR3 DNA follows: TGTGCCAGCATTAGAGTAGCGGGGGTTCCCGAGACCCAGTACTTC. Its translation is CASIRVAGVPETQYF.

The V call is TRBV11-1, the J call TRBJ1-3, with TRBD1 matching over 8 bases. Trimming removed 4 bases from V and 4 bases from J; junction bases left unmatched: 6. Germline-derived CDR1 and CDR2 are SGHAT and FQDESV (reference sequence). CDR3 size: 15 residues. The chain's CDR3 is CASSSPRTGGNTIYF. In nucleotides, the CDR3 is TGTGCCAGCAGCTCACCACGGACAGGGGGAAACACCATATATTTT.

The V and J genes are TRBV5-4 and TRBJ2-5; the D is unclear. The CDR3 is 13 residues long. Trimming pared 4 bases from V and 2 bases from J, leaving 9 bases between. Germline CDR1 and CDR2: SGHNT and YYREEE (reference sequence). The CDR3 DNA reads TGTGCCAGCAGCATGGACGAGCAAGAGACCCAGTACTTC. Translated, it gives CASSMDEQETQYF.

This chain joins TRBV4-1 and TRBJ1-2; maybe TRBD1 (6 bases). This CDR3 has 13 residues. Trimming took off 5 bases at V and 6 bases at J, with 13 bases between the two ends. Germline V gene lookup returns CDR1 MGHRA and CDR2 YSYEKL. The CDR3 loop reads CASSDGSGDGYTF. The CDR3 DNA reads as TGCGCCAGCAGCGATGGGTCAGGGGATGGCTACACCTTC.

V usage is TRBV7-9 and J usage is TRBJ1-4, with D maybe TRBD1 (6 bases). The V end lost 5 bases, the J end lost 11 bases, and 18 bases lay between the germline ends. CDR3 size: 14 residues. Germline V gives CDR1 SEHNR, CDR2 FQNEAQ (reference sequence). CDR3 coding DNA: TGTGCCAGCAGCGCTCCCGACAGGTGGGGCAAACTGTTTTTT. This encodes CASSAPDRWGKLFF.

This chain connects TRBV15 to TRBJ1-1; D is undetermined. Germline CDR1 LNHNV, CDR2 YYDKDF (reference sequence). CDR3 length equals 15 residues. Trimming took 3 bases from V and 4 from J, leaving 15 bases between them. CDR3 bases: TGTGCCACCAGCAGCGGGGAATTCGGTTTCACTGAAGCTTTCTTT. It translates to CATSSGEFGFTEAFF. The variable domain in full, completed from reference TRBV15 and TRBJ1-1, reads DAMVIQNPRYQVTQFGKPVTLSCSQTLNHNVMYWYQQKSSQAPKLLFHYYDKDFNNEADTPDNFQSRRPNTSFCFLDIRSPGLGDTAMYLCATSSGEFGFTEAFFGQGTRLTVV.

The chain recombines TRBV27 with TRBJ1-4, with TRBD1 identical over 7 bases. Germline V gives CDR1 MNHEY, CDR2 SMNVEV (reference sequence). This CDR3 spans 16 amino acids. With V trimmed by 5 bases and J by 5 bases, 11 bases remained unmatched. The CDR3 region is CASSHTFRGGNEKLFF. CDR3 sequence (DNA): TGTGCCAGCAGTCATACCTTCAGGGGGGGGAATGAAAAACTGTTTTTT. Full variable domain (remainder filled in from reference TRBV27 and TRBJ1-4): EAQVTQNPRYLITVTGKKLTVTCSQNMNHEYMSWYRQDPGLGLRQIYYSMNVEVTDKGDVPEGYKVSRKEKRNFPLILESPSPNQTSLYFCASSHTFRGGNEKLFFGSGTQLSVL.

The V and J genes are TRBV28 and TRBJ2-1; possible D gene TRBD1, 6 bases. V gave up 7 bases and J gave up 6 bases, with 19 bases separating them. The CDR3 runs to 15 residues. Germline CDR1 is MDHEN and CDR2 is SYDVKM. The DNA for the CDR3 is TGTGCCAGCACCCTTAGGGGGACAATCAGCAATGAGCAGTTCTTC. This translates into CASTLRGTISNEQFF.

This rearrangement joins TRBV4-2 to TRBJ2-5; 13 bases fit TRBD2. The CDR3 is 20 residues long. V was clipped by 3 bases and J by 5 bases; unmatched bases: 18. Germline loops: CDR1 LGHNA, CDR2 YNFKEQ. The CDR3 DNA is TGTGCCAGCAGCCACCACTCCCCGGGACTAGCGGGGAATACCCCGGAGACCCAGTACTTC. It translates to CASSHHSPGLAGNTPETQYF.

The J gene is TRBJ2-7, the V gene TRBV4-2, with D perhaps TRBD1 (6 bases). The CDR3 is 15 residues long. Trimming took off 2 bases at V and 2 bases at J, with 13 bases between the two ends. Germline V gene sequence: CDR1 LGHNA, CDR2 YNFKEQ. CDR3: CASSQPLGAAYEQYF. DNA for the CDR3: TGTGCCAGCAGCCAACCCCTGGGGGCTGCCTACGAGCAGTACTTC.

The table lists this clone with many counts. The chain employs TRBV10-2 and TRBJ2-4, with a possible D match to TRBD2 (5 bases). The CDR3 covers 14 residues. The V end lost 0 bases, the J end lost 4 bases, and 7 bases lay between the germline ends. Germline CDR1 and CDR2: WSHSY and SAAADI. In nucleotides, the CDR3 is TGCGCCAGCAGTGAGTCAGGGAGTAAAAACATTCAGTACTTC. It translates to CASSESGSKNIQYF.

The rearrangement links TRBV12-5 to TRBJ2-7; D uncertain. Germline loops: CDR1 LGHNT, CDR2 FRNRAP. Between the trimmed V and J ends, which lost 0 bases and 5 bases, there was a span of 8 bases. CDR3 size: 13 residues. In DNA form, the CDR3 reads TGTGCTAGTGGTTTGGTCCTCGGGCACGAGCAGTACTTC. Protein product: CASGLVLGHEQYF.

This clone was seen a single time. V and J are TRBV11-2 and TRBJ2-1; TRBD2 aligns across 8 bases. There are 17 residues in the CDR3. Germline V lookup: CDR1 SGHAT, CDR2 FQNNGV. V gave up 5 bases and J gave up 8 bases; unmatched junction bases: 17. The CDR3 nucleotides are TGTGCCAGCAGCCACCAAGGGTCCGGGGCGGGGGGAGATGAGCAGTTCTTC. Protein sequence: CASSHQGSGAGGDEQFF.

The CDR3 here is CASSPPVSGQKNEQYF. CDR3 sequence (DNA): TGTGCCAGCTCACCACCGGTCTCAGGGCAGAAGAACGAGCAGTACTTC. V is TRBV18 and J is TRBJ2-7; D might be TRBD1 (5 bases). Trimming removed 0 bases at V and 5 bases at J, with 17 bases between. In germline, CDR1 is KGHSH, CDR2 LQKENI. CDR3 size: 16 residues.

This clone came up once. The V call is TRBV6-1, the J call TRBJ1-5; D gene uncertain. Trimming took off 2 bases at V and 2 bases at J, with 7 bases between the two ends. The germline V gene encodes CDR1 MNHNS and CDR2 SASEGT. The CDR3 covers 14 residues. The CDR3 region is CASSEIWGNQPQHF. In DNA form, the CDR3 reads TGTGCCAGCAGTGAAATTTGGGGCAATCAGCCCCAGCATTTT.

V gene TRBV6-5 combines with J gene TRBJ2-3; D is perhaps TRBD1 (6 bases). V lost 4 bases and J 0 bases, leaving 14 bases between the germline ends. The CDR3 runs to 16 residues. Germline CDR1 and CDR2: MNHEY and SVGAGI. CDR3 in DNA: TGTGCCAGCAGTTCAGGGGAAAATTGGAGCACAGATACGCAGTATTTT. This gives the protein CASSSGENWSTDTQYF.

V and J are TRBV7-3 and TRBJ1-1, with D possibly matching TRBD1 (6 bases). The CDR3 runs 13 residues. CDR1 and CDR2 (germline): SGHTA, FQGTGA. Deletions cut 5 bases from V and 1 base from J, with 8 bases between. CDR3 sequence reads: CASSETGNTEAFF. In DNA, the CDR3 is TGTGCCAGCAGCGAGACAGGGAACACTGAAGCTTTCTTT.

The rearrangement links TRBV19 to TRBJ2-2; 7 positions match TRBD1. Losses at the gene ends were 3 bases for V and 0 bases for J; bases not matched to a gene: 1. From germline, CDR1 is LNHDA and CDR2 SQIVND (reference sequence). The CDR3 spans 15 residues. CDR3 sequence (DNA): TGTGCCAGTAGTATGGGACAGACGAACACCGGGGAGCTGTTTTTT. Protein: CASSMGQTNTGELFF.

The chain links TRBV7-3 to TRBJ2-2; 7 bases match TRBD2. CDR1 is SGHTA and CDR2 is FQGTGA in the germline V gene. Germline trimming cut 5 bases from V and 2 bases from J; bases unmatched to any gene: 8. This CDR3 contains 16 residues. For the CDR3, the DNA is TGTGCCAGCAGCGCATCGGGACTACCTAACACCGGGGAGCTGTTTTTT. Protein sequence: CASSASGLPNTGELFF.